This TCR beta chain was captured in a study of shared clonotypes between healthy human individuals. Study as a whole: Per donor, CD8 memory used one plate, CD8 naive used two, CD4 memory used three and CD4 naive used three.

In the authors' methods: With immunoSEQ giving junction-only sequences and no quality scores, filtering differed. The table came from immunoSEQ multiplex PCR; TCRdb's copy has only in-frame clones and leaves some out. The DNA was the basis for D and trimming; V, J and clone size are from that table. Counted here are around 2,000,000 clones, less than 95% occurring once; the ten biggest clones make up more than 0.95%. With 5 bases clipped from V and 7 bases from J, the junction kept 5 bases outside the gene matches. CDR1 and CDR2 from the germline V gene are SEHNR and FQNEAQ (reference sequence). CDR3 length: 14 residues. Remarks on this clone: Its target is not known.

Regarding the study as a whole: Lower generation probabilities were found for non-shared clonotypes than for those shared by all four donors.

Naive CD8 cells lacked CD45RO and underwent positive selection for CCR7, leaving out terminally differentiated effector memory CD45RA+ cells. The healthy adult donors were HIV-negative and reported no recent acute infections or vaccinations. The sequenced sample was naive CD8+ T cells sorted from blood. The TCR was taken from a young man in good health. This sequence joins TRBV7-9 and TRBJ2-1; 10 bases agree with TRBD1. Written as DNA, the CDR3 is TGTGCCAGCAGCACCGGGACAGGGGTTAATGAGCAGTTCTTC. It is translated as CASSTGTGVNEQFF.